These 6 T cell receptor beta chains share one sample of origin, sequenced in a study of blood T cell repertoires in COVID-19 (TCRdb year 2020). Library creation used the immunoSEQ multiplex PCR assay. TCRdb carries this immuneACCESS record with in-frame sequences only. Its versions omit some clonotypes, under half of them owing to an unresolved V gene in the studies checked, with the rest unexplained. Recorded for this sample are about 260,000 clones; about 90% of them occurred a single time. Of the sample, about 2.2% falls within the top ten clones. The sample was peripheral blood. Receptors originate from a woman in her forties or fifties who had recovered from COVID-19.

The DNA for the CDR3 is TGTGCCAGCGTCCACAGGGGAAACACCATATATTTT. Translated, it gives CASVHRGNTIYF. The chain combines TRBV12-3 or TRBV12-4 with TRBJ1-3; D is possibly TRBD1 (5 bases). The CDR3 covers 12 residues. Trimming took off 8 bases at V and 4 bases at J, with 9 bases between the two ends.

V and J are TRBV19 and TRBJ1-5; 8 bases are shared with TRBD1. Looked up from germline, CDR1 is LNHDA and CDR2 is SQIVND (reference sequence). J gave up 3 bases and V 5 bases, and 3 bases lay outside the gene matches. The CDR3 length is 14 residues. The CDR3 spells CASSPGQANQPQHF. CDR3 DNA: TGTGCCAGTAGTCCGGGACAGGCCAATCAGCCCCAGCATTTT.

CDR3 coding DNA: TGTGCCAGCAGCTTGGGCCGCGGTGGGGCACAGCCCCAGCATTTT. Its protein is CASSLGRGGAQPQHF. This chain connects TRBV11-2 to TRBJ1-5; D is possibly TRBD1 (5 bases). V lost 3 bases, J lost 7 bases, and 16 bases lay in between. Germline V gene lookup returns CDR1 SGHAT and CDR2 FQNNGV. The CDR3 is 15 residues long.

Here the CDR3 DNA reads TGTGCCAGCAGCCCCCCGCAGGGGATGGACTATGGCTACACCTTC. Amino acid sequence: CASSPPQGMDYGYTF. This chain connects TRBV7-9 to TRBJ1-2; possible D gene TRBD1, 6 bases. The CDR3 runs to 15 residues. Trimming took 5 bases from V and 3 from J, leaving 16 bases between them. Germline V CDR1 and CDR2: SEHNR, FQNEAQ (reference sequence).

The chain employs TRBV5-1 and TRBJ1-1; 9 bases match TRBD1. V lost 7 bases and J lost 3; bases outside the gene matches: 13. Germline V gene lookup returns CDR1 SGHRS and CDR2 YFSETQ. This CDR3 has 16 amino acids. The CDR3 sequence: CASGRTGVVTDTEAFF. DNA for the CDR3: TGCGCCAGCGGAAGGACAGGGGTCGTGACCGACACTGAAGCTTTCTTT.

V is TRBV6-6 and J is TRBJ1-2; D is unclear. The CDR3 loop spans 15 amino acids. Germline V gives CDR1 MNHNY, CDR2 SVGAGI (reference sequence). V dropped 0 bases and J dropped 4 bases, with 12 bases sitting between them. The DNA of the CDR3 is TGTGCCAGCAGTTACTCGGGAGAAATTTCCTATGGCTACACCTTC. Translated, it gives CASSYSGEISYGYTF.